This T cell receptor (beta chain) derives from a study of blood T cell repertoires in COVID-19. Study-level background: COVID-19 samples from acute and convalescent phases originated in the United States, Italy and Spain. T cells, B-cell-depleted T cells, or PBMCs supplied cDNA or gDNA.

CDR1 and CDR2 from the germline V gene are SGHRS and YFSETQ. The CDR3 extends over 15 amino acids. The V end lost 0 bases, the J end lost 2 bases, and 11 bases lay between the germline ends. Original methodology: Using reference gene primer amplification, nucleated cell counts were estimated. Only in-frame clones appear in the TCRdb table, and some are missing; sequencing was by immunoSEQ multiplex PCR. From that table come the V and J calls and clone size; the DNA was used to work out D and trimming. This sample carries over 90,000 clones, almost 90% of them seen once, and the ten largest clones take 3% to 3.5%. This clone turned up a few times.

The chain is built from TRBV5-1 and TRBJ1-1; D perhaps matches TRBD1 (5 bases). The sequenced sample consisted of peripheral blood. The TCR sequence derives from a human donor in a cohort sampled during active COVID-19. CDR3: CASSLAGPKNTEAFF. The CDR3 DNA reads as TGCGCCAGCAGCTTGGCAGGGCCCAAAAACACTGAAGCTTTCTTT. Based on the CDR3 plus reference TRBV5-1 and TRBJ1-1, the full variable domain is KAGVTQTPRYLIKTRGQQVTLSCSPISGHRSVSWYQQTPGQGLQFLFEYFSETQRNKGNFPGRFSGRQFSNSRSEMNVSTLELGDSALYLCASSLAGPKNTEAFFGQGTRLTVV.